These 13 T cell receptor beta chains came from one sample sequenced in a study of shared clonotypes between healthy human individuals. The data were produced by immunoSEQ multiplex PCR, yet TCRdb's version contains in-frame clones alone and is incomplete. The data contain about 2.4 million clones, under 95% of them singletons. Sequenced material: naive CD4+ T cells from PBMCs. The subset was: CD45RA+ positively selected. The receptors come from a young man in good health. Some clones in this sample may be carry-over from other donors' samples.

This sequence joins TRBV5-6 and TRBJ1-1, with D uncertain. Germline V gene lookup returns CDR1 SGHDT and CDR2 YYEEEE. The CDR3 loop spans 14 amino acids. Trimming removed 0 bases from V and 8 bases from J, with 14 bases in between. The CDR3, as DNA: TGTGCCAGCAGCTTGGACAGCCCCATCGGGGAAGCTTTCTTT. Its translation is CASSLDSPIGEAFF.

Remarks on this clone: The sample has other DNA sequences that encode this CDR3 too. The V call is TRBV5-1, the J call TRBJ2-3; 8 positions match TRBD2. The CDR3 is made up of 15 amino acids. Unmatched junction bases numbered 5, after V lost 0 bases and J lost 5 bases. CDR1 and CDR2 (germline): SGHRS, YFSETQ. CDR3 coding DNA: TGCGCCAGCAGCTTGGGAGGACTAGCAGGAGATACGCAGTATTTT. Residues: CASSLGGLAGDTQYF.

In nucleotides, the CDR3 is TGTGCCAGCTCGACAGGGGTGGAAAAACTGTTTTTT. This translates into CASSTGVEKLFF. The chain links TRBV19 to TRBJ1-4, with 8 bases that match TRBD1. Germline loops: CDR1 LNHDA, CDR2 SQIVND (reference sequence). V gave up 9 bases and J gave up 8 bases; unmatched junction bases: 5. The CDR3 extends over 12 amino acids.

The rearrangement joins TRBV11-2 to TRBJ1-1, with D perhaps matching TRBD1 (6 bases). CDR3 size: 13 residues. V was clipped by 4 bases and J by 1 base, with 7 bases between them. The germline CDR1 and CDR2 sequences are SGHAT and FQNNGV. The CDR3 region has the DNA TGTGCCAGCAGCTCGACAGGGAACACTGAAGCTTTCTTT. Its translation is CASSSTGNTEAFF. Using reference TRBV11-2 and TRBJ1-1 for the parts outside the CDR3, the full variable domain is EAGVAQSPRYKIIEKRQSVAFWCNPISGHATLYWYQQILGQGPKLLIQFQNNGVVDDSQLPKDRFSAERLKGVDSTLKIQPAKLEDSAVYLCASSSTGNTEAFFGQGTRLTVV.

This chain uses TRBV4-1 with TRBJ2-7; unclear D gene. CDR1 MGHRA and CDR2 YSYEKL come from the germline V gene. V lost 1 base and J lost 7, with 14 bases in between. CDR3 size: 14 residues. This chain's CDR3 is CASSQVRRTGEQYF. In DNA form, the CDR3 reads TGCGCCAGCAGCCAAGTTCGCAGAACGGGTGAGCAGTACTTC.

The sample holds a few counts of this clone. The identical CDR3 is also encoded by other nucleotide sequences in the sample. The chain combines TRBV30 with TRBJ1-1, with D possibly TRBD1 on 5 matching bases. V gave up 1 base and J gave up 8 bases, with 8 bases separating them. Germline V gene lookup returns CDR1 GTSNPN and CDR2 SVGIG (reference sequence). This CDR3 comprises 11 residues. The CDR3 loop reads CAWSGGSEAFF. Written as DNA, the CDR3 is TGTGCCTGGAGTGGGGGCTCGGAAGCTTTCTTT.

The V and J genes are TRBV28 and TRBJ1-1; no definite D call. Germline lookup yields CDR1 MDHEN and CDR2 SYDVKM. This CDR3 has 15 amino acids. Trimming left V 5 bases short and J 0 bases short, with 13 bases between. This chain's CDR3 is CASSKNPAVNTEAFF. The CDR3, as DNA: TGTGCCAGCAGTAAAAACCCGGCCGTGAACACTGAAGCTTTCTTT.

This rearrangement joins TRBV30 to TRBJ2-2; the D gene is possibly TRBD1 (6 bases). CDR1 is GTSNPN and CDR2 is SVGIG in the germline V gene (reference sequence). There are 14 residues in the CDR3. The V end lost 2 bases, the J end lost 3 bases, and 10 bases lay between the germline ends. The CDR3 spells CAWSSGEYTGELFF. As DNA, the CDR3 is TGTGCCTGGAGTTCAGGGGAATACACCGGGGAGCTGTTTTTT.

About this clone itself: The sample contains more than one DNA sequence encoding this CDR3. This rearrangement joins TRBV2 to TRBJ2-3; TRBD2 matches at 8 bases. This CDR3 contains 12 residues. V lost 7 bases and J lost 3; bases outside the gene matches: 0. Germline-derived CDR1 and CDR2 are SNHLY and FYNNEI. CDR3 amino acids: CASKRETDTQYF. The CDR3 coding sequence is TGTGCCAGCAAGCGGGAGACAGATACGCAGTATTTT.

V and J are TRBV10-1 and TRBJ2-7; TRBD2 matches at 8 bases. This CDR3 contains 16 residues. Trimming took 3 bases from V and 5 from J; bases not matched to a gene: 12. Germline assignment: CDR1 WNHNN and CDR2 SYGVQD (reference sequence). The CDR3 region is CASSDFTLAESHEQYF. CDR3 coding DNA: TGCGCCAGCAGTGATTTCACACTAGCGGAGAGCCACGAGCAGTACTTC.

V usage is TRBV6-6 and J usage is TRBJ2-3; TRBD2 matches at 7 bases. CDR1 MNHNY and CDR2 SVGAGI come from the germline V gene (reference sequence). With V trimmed by 6 bases and J by 1 base, 7 bases remained unmatched. This CDR3 spans 15 amino acids. DNA for the CDR3: TGTGCCAGCAGCTCCGGGACTATTCGCACAGATACGCAGTATTTT. As protein: CASSSGTIRTDTQYF.

This clone has only one observation. This chain joins TRBV9 and TRBJ2-3, with 7 bases that match TRBD1. The CDR3 covers 15 residues. Germline-derived CDR1 and CDR2 are SGDLS and YYNGEE. With V trimmed by 4 bases and J by 2 bases, 7 bases remained unmatched. DNA for the CDR3: TGTGCCAGCAGCACACGGACAGGAGTCACAGATACGCAGTATTTT. Amino acids: CASSTRTGVTDTQYF.

The rearrangement links TRBV7-9 to TRBJ2-2; D unresolved. This CDR3 region has 13 residues. CDR1 and CDR2 from the germline V gene are SEHNR and FQNEAQ (reference sequence). V was clipped by 4 bases and J by 6 bases, with 9 bases between them. CDR3 protein: CASSSTGAGELFF. In DNA form, the CDR3 reads TGTGCCAGCAGCTCGACCGGAGCCGGGGAGCTGTTTTTT. Full variable domain (rest looked up from reference TRBV7-9 and TRBJ2-2): DTGVSQNPRHKITKRGQNVTFRCDPISEHNRLYWYRQTLGQGPEFLTYFQNEAQLEKSRLLSDRFSAERPKGSFSTLEIQRTEQGDSAMYLCASSSTGAGELFFGEGSRLTVL.